This TCR beta chain comes out of a study of CD8+CD57+ T cells in acquired aplastic anemia. Study details: Healthy-donor CD4+ cells averaged roughly 10.8 million reads. Study results and limitations: Patients and controls were found to share 25 to 30 CD8+ CDR3 sequences.

CDR3 and TCR beta VDJ profiling relied on genomic DNA as the template. One entry per CDR3 protein results from TCRdb running MiXCR on the reads. The table includes under 75,000 distinct CDR3 sequences, around half detected once. The germline V gene has CDR1 MNHNS and CDR2 SASEGT. V lost 2 bases and J lost 3, with 12 bases in between. The CDR3 has 15 residues. Ten or more counts support this clonotype. Its antigen is not known. This sequence joins TRBV6-1 and TRBJ2-3, with TRBD1 as a possible D gene (6 bases). Sequences were obtained from sorted CD4+, CD8+, or CD8+CD57+ T cells (not recorded which) from PBMCs. The receptor's source is a human donor in good health, serving as a control. Written as DNA, the CDR3 is TGTGCCAGCAGTGAAAATACAGGGATGACAGATACGCAGTATTTT. Translated, it gives CASSENTGMTDTQYF.